This passage covers 17 T cell receptor beta chains from one sample sequenced in a study of cytomegalovirus exposure and HLA in healthy donors (dated by TCRdb to 2016 to 2017). Library creation used the immunoSEQ multiplex PCR assay. A mixture of 60 forward primers for TCR Vbeta segments and 13 reverse primers for TCR Jbeta segments was used in the multiplex PCR. As stored in TCRdb, this immuneACCESS dataset retains in-frame rearrangements with V and J assigned. A fraction of the clones does not appear; measured against another copy, unresolved V genes explain less than half of the discrepancy, and the remainder lacks a known reason. The sample table contains approximately 120,000 clones; only one count was recorded for over 65% of them. Jointly, the top ten make up roughly 2.5% of the sample. Sequenced material: PBMCs. These receptors all stem from a female donor in good health and CMV-seronegative.

This clone has only one observation. The chain is built from TRBV15 and TRBJ2-1, with 8 bases lining up with TRBD2. V trimming: 4 bases; J trimming: 4 bases; junction bases outside the gene matches: 18. This CDR3 spans 19 amino acids. Germline loops: CDR1 LNHNV, CDR2 YYDKDF (reference sequence). In DNA, the CDR3 is TGTGCCACCAGCAACGCCCGGGGGGGCCATTCAAAAGAATACAATGAGCAGTTCTTC. Protein: CATSNARGGHSKEYNEQFF.

The V and J genes are TRBV6-5 and TRBJ1-5, with D perhaps matching TRBD1 (5 bases). The CDR3 totals 12 residues. The germline V gene has CDR1 MNHEY and CDR2 SVGAGI. V lost 6 bases and J lost 4, with 7 bases in between. CDR3 nucleotide sequence: TGTGCCAGCAGCCACAGGAATCAGCCCCAGCATTTT. Protein sequence: CASSHRNQPQHF.

This rearrangement joins TRBV7-2 to TRBJ1-5; D perhaps matches TRBD1 (6 bases). Germline CDR1 and CDR2: SGHTA and FQGNSA. This CDR3 region has 15 residues. Trimming stripped 1 base from V and 6 bases from J, with 13 bases between. CDR3 DNA sequence: TGTGCCAGCAGCTTAGGATTTGCGGGGGCTCAGCCCCAGCATTTT. Translation: CASSLGFAGAQPQHF.

The V call is TRBV10-3, the J call TRBJ2-2, with 9 positions matching TRBD1. CDR3 length: 17 amino acids. Per the germline V gene, CDR1 is ENHRY and CDR2 is SYGVKD. V lost 10 bases to trimming and J lost 0 bases; unmatched junction nucleotides: 12. CDR3 region: CATRSPDRGSNTGELFF. CDR3 sequence (DNA): TGTGCCACCAGGTCCCCGGACAGGGGTTCGAACACCGGGGAGCTGTTTTTT.

The chain carries TRBV5-4 and TRBJ1-2; TRBD1 matches at 7 bases. Germline CDR1 and CDR2: SGHNT and YYREEE (reference sequence). The CDR3 sequence is 17 residues long. J was trimmed by 1 base and V by 3 bases; bases with no gene match: 12. The CDR3 sequence is CASSSSTLTGLNYGYTF. In DNA form, the CDR3 reads TGTGCCAGCAGCTCCTCGACTTTGACAGGGCTTAACTATGGCTACACCTTC.

The rearrangement joins TRBV5-1 to TRBJ2-6, with D possibly TRBD2 on 7 matching bases. The V gene's germline CDR1 is SGHRS and CDR2 YFSETQ. The CDR3 is made up of 18 amino acids. Deletions cut 4 bases from V and 1 base from J, with 18 bases between. This chain's CDR3 is CASSPLGGGSSGANVLTF. The CDR3 DNA reads as TGCGCCAGCAGCCCCCTGGGGGGGGGCTCTTCTGGGGCCAACGTCCTGACTTTC.

The rearrangement uses TRBV27 and TRBJ1-1; D is undetermined. With 6 bases removed from V and 6 bases from J, the gap between germline ends came to 17 bases. From germline, CDR1 is MNHEY and CDR2 SMNVEV (reference sequence). The CDR3 covers 14 residues. DNA of the CDR3: TGTGCCAGCAGCCGAGAGGGCGGCTACGCTGAAGCTTTCTTT. As protein: CASSREGGYAEAFF.

This chain connects TRBV18 to TRBJ1-3; 7 bases line up with TRBD1. The CDR3 is 15 residues long. From germline, CDR1 is KGHSH and CDR2 LQKENI. V trimming: 0 bases; J trimming: 2 bases; junction bases outside the gene matches: 1. The CDR3: CASSPPTGPGNTIYF. The CDR3 bases are TGTGCCAGCTCACCACCGACAGGGCCTGGAAACACCATATATTTT.

The rearrangement links TRBV7-8 to TRBJ1-5; D gene unclear. This CDR3 contains 17 residues. Trimming removed 0 bases from V and 1 base from J, with 13 bases in between. CDR1 is SGHVS, CDR2 FQNEAQ, per germline. DNA of the CDR3: TGTGCCAGCAGCTTAGCGAGGGCCTACCGCAGCAATCAGCCCCAGCATTTT. It specifies CASSLARAYRSNQPQHF.

CDR3 nucleotide sequence: TGTGCCAGCAGCGCGAGGACTAGCGGGGATAGTGAGCAGTTCTTC. It encodes CASSARTSGDSEQFF. This chain connects TRBV9 to TRBJ2-1; 12 nucleotides line up with TRBD2. This CDR3 spans 15 amino acids. CDR1 and CDR2 from the germline V gene are SGDLS and YYNGEE. V gave up 3 bases and J gave up 9 bases; unmatched junction bases: 7. The whole variable domain, filled in from reference TRBV9 and TRBJ2-1, reads DSGVTQTPKHLITATGQRVTLRCSPRSGDLSVYWYQQSLDQGLQFLIQYYNGEERAKGNILERFSAQQFPDLHSELNLSSLELGDSALYFCASSARTSGDSEQFFGPGTRLTVL.

V gene TRBV5-1 combines with J gene TRBJ2-7; D perhaps matches TRBD1 (5 bases). The CDR3 spans 14 residues. V lost 3 bases and J 2 bases, leaving 12 bases between the germline ends. Germline CDR1 reads SGHRS; CDR2 reads YFSETQ. The CDR3 DNA is TGCGCCAGCAGCTCCGGGCAGGGAACCTACGAGCAGTACTTC. Its translation is CASSSGQGTYEQYF. Full variable domain (rest looked up from reference TRBV5-1 and TRBJ2-7): KAGVTQTPRYLIKTRGQQVTLSCSPISGHRSVSWYQQTPGQGLQFLFEYFSETQRNKGNFPGRFSGRQFSNSRSEMNVSTLELGDSALYLCASSSGQGTYEQYFGPGTRLTVT.

With regard to this clone: The junction and the germline gene differ at one end; a read error may be behind it. This sample also contains other DNA sequences that code for the same CDR3. The chain combines TRBV15 with TRBJ2-7; TRBD1 might be the D (5 bases). This CDR3 is 15 amino acids long. Germline CDR1 reads LNHNV; CDR2 reads YYDKDF (reference sequence). CDR3 residues: CATSRDRRVGSEQYF. DNA for the CDR3: TGCGCCACCAGCAGAGATCGCAGGGTGGGGTCCGAGCAGTACTTC.

As DNA, the CDR3 is TGTGCCAGCTCACCGGGCGGGGCCAGTCAGCCCCAGCATTTT. It encodes CASSPGGASQPQHF. The chain links TRBV18 to TRBJ1-5, with D perhaps matching TRBD1 (5 bases). The germline V gene has CDR1 KGHSH and CDR2 LQKENI. V dropped 3 bases and J dropped 6 bases, with 12 bases sitting between them. CDR3 length: 14 residues.

The chain joins TRBV6-1 to TRBJ1-1, with 8 bases lining up with TRBD1. The CDR3 runs to 13 residues. Germline CDR1 reads MNHNS; CDR2 reads SASEGT. The junction had 3 bases not matched to a gene; V was cut back by 8 bases and J by 1 base. CDR3 in DNA: TGTGCCAGCCTAGGACAGGGGAACACTGAAGCTTTCTTT. This encodes CASLGQGNTEAFF.

The chain is built from TRBV11-2 and TRBJ2-5; 14 bases match TRBD2. In germline, CDR1 is SGHAT, CDR2 FQNNGV. The CDR3 totals 17 residues. V trimming: 5 bases; J trimming: 2 bases; junction bases outside the gene matches: 7. The CDR3 DNA reads TGTGCCAGCAGCAAAGGACTAGCGGGGGGTGAACAAGAGACCCAGTACTTC. Amino acid sequence: CASSKGLAGGEQETQYF.

The rearrangement joins TRBV5-4 to TRBJ1-6; D perhaps matches TRBD1 (6 bases). This CDR3 has 19 amino acids. Germline lookup yields CDR1 SGHNT and CDR2 YYREEE (reference sequence). The V end was cut by 3 bases, the J end by 0 bases, with 19 bases between. CDR3 in amino acids: CASSSVETGLSSYNSPLHF. Here the CDR3 DNA reads TGTGCCAGCAGCTCGGTCGAAACAGGGTTAAGCTCCTATAATTCACCCCTCCACTTT.

The chain uses TRBV6-6 and TRBJ2-3; 12 bases align to TRBD1. Germline-derived CDR1 and CDR2 are MNHNY and SVGAGI (reference sequence). This CDR3 has 14 residues. V lost 6 bases to trimming and J lost 7 bases; unmatched junction nucleotides: 5. CDR3: CASRSGTGGNTQYF. The CDR3 DNA reads TGTGCCAGCAGATCCGGGACAGGGGGCAATACGCAGTATTTT.